The sample holds many counts of the clone carrying this T cell receptor beta chain. The target antigen is unknown. Trimming stripped 5 bases from V and 11 bases from J, with 16 bases between. This CDR3 has 13 residues. TCRdb reprocessed the reads with MiXCR, giving one entry per CDR3 protein. The sample lists about 680,000 distinct CDR3 sequences, approximately 24% occurring once. The source of the sample is a study of T cell repertoires in cytomegalovirus infection. Study-wide context: Evidence of both CMV infection and a matching HLA type came from public TCR beta signatures. Study conclusions and caveats: The ex vivo response showed dominance by HLA-C-restricted CMV-specific TCR beta clonotypes. Cumulative frequency (of public TCR beta family members) identified carriers of CMV plus the relevant HLA.

Sequences were obtained from CD8+ T cells from PBMCs. The TCR sequence derives from a human donor in good health (CMV status not recorded). Some clones in this sample may be carry-over from other donors' samples. The chain recombines TRBV12-3 or TRBV12-4 with TRBJ1-5; D is possibly TRBD1 (6 bases). The CDR3 coding sequence is TGTGCCAGCAGTACAGGGACGGTCGTTACCCAGCATTTT. Its protein product is CASSTGTVVTQHF.